This TCR beta chain was profiled in a study of T cell repertoires in cytomegalovirus infection (dated by TCRdb to between 2018 and 2021). Regarding the complete study: Alongside well-studied HLA-B-restricted epitopes, the peptide stimulations were aimed at recently identified HLA-C-restricted CMV epitopes, whose presentation resists viral immunomodulation. Donor HLA type was relevant to the analysis, because carriage of CMV infection together with the matching HLA type was indicated by public TCR beta signatures.

The CDR3 runs 15 amino acids, cysteine and phenylalanine included. Here the CDR3 DNA is all that survives: 45 bases in frame from base 1. CDR1 and CDR2 (SGHTA, FQGNSA) derive from the germline V gene. V lost 3 bases and J lost 4 bases, and the count of bases not matched to a germline gene is 5. Read against the paper, the sample's treatment or condition label means: in vitro stimulation with specific CMV peptide epitopes to enrich CMV-specific T cells. The listed sequencing device is Illumina HiSeq 1500. The raw public reads went through TCRdb reprocessing: fastp at Q25, MiXCR clone calling, in-frame beta chains kept. Under each unique CDR3 protein, matching rows form one entry showing the most common genes and DNA. The sample table contains roughly 500,000 distinct CDR3 sequences; only one count was recorded for roughly 43% of them. Jointly, the top ten make up just under 45% of the sample. Study-wide findings and limitations: Carriers of CMV infection plus the relevant HLA type were discriminated by the cumulative frequency of public TCR beta family members in the study cohort and in an independent roughly 340-donor cohort. The ex vivo response was dominated by HLA-C-restricted CMV-specific TCR beta clonotypes, which also provided the single most frequent clonotype in two of eight donors.

For this clonotype: This clone's antigen is unknown. No base qualities exist here, and no much larger clone lies one base off it.

The V and J genes are TRBV7-2 and TRBJ2-2, with TRBD2 matching 7 junction bases. This receptor was identified in a human donor in good health (CMV status not recorded). Some clones in this sample may be carry-over from other donors' samples. Sequenced material: cultured PBMCs, taken from culture after CMV antigen stimulation. The bases read TGTGCCAGCAGCTTTAGGCGGGAGAGCACCGGGGAGCTGTTTTTT. Its translation reads: CASSFRRESTGELFF.